These 22 T cell receptor beta chains were sequenced from one sample in a study of response to subunit inactivated influenza vaccine. One entry per CDR3 protein, called by TCRdb with MiXCR from the RT-PCR reads. The sample lists about 650,000 distinct CDR3 sequences; roughly 14% were seen once. The material sequenced was PBMCs from blood, taken about 12 days after vaccination. Receptor source: a man between 50 and 59 years old who received an inactivated influenza vaccine.

V gene TRBV20-1 combines with J gene TRBJ2-7; 11 bases match TRBD2. This CDR3 is built from 14 residues. CDR1 and CDR2 (germline): DFQATT, SNEGSKA (reference sequence). V gave up 5 bases and J gave up 5 bases; unmatched junction bases: 8. The CDR3 here is CSAPDSGRADEQYF. In DNA, the CDR3 is TGCAGTGCTCCCGATAGCGGGAGGGCCGACGAGCAGTACTTC.

This clonotype was seen at least ten times. The V and J genes are TRBV11-2 and TRBJ2-7; 10 positions agree with TRBD1. With V trimmed by 4 bases and J by 1 base, 4 bases remained unmatched. The CDR3 is 15 amino acids. Germline V gene sequence: CDR1 SGHAT, CDR2 FQNNGV. CDR3 coding DNA: TGTGCCAGCAGCTCCCCGGGACAGGGGTCCTACGAGCAGTACTTC. Residues: CASSSPGQGSYEQYF. Complete variable domain (other parts from reference TRBV11-2 and TRBJ2-7): EAGVAQSPRYKIIEKRQSVAFWCNPISGHATLYWYQQILGQGPKLLIQFQNNGVVDDSQLPKDRFSAERLKGVDSTLKIQPAKLEDSAVYLCASSSPGQGSYEQYFGPGTRLTVT.

In this sample, this clonotype turned up a few times. The chain carries TRBV20-1 and TRBJ2-7; 8 bases are a match to TRBD1. Germline CDR1 reads DFQATT; CDR2 reads SNEGSKA (reference sequence). With 3 bases clipped from V and 3 bases from J, the junction kept 10 bases outside the gene matches. The CDR3 runs 15 residues. The CDR3 coding sequence is TGCAGTGCTAGCGACAGGGGACGAGGGGGCTACGAGCAGTACTTC. Translated, it gives CSASDRGRGGYEQYF.

This clonotype appeared a few times. The chain recombines TRBV7-9 with TRBJ2-1; TRBD1 agrees at 11 bases. Germline-derived CDR1 and CDR2 are SEHNR and FQNEAQ (reference sequence). V lost 5 bases and J lost 7; bases outside the gene matches: 7. The CDR3 covers 15 residues. The CDR3 spells CASSPDRGQSNEQFF. The CDR3 bases are TGTGCCAGCAGCCCGGACAGGGGGCAATCAAATGAGCAGTTCTTC.

This clonotype was counted only a few times. CDR3 amino acids: CASSGGQSPYEQYF. In nucleotides, the CDR3 is TGTGCCAGCAGTGGCGGACAGAGCCCCTACGAGCAGTACTTC. This chain links TRBV25-1 with TRBJ2-7; D perhaps matches TRBD1 (6 bases). This CDR3 contains 14 residues. CDR1 and CDR2 from the germline V gene are MGHDK and SYGVNS. V was pared by 4 bases and J by 2 bases, with 12 bases between.

The chain links TRBV7-8 to TRBJ2-1; D is possibly TRBD2 (5 bases). The germline gives CDR1 SGHVS, CDR2 FQNEAQ. Trimming cost V 7 bases and J 0 bases, with 13 bases left between them. This CDR3 has 15 residues. The CDR3 is CASTGLSSSYNEQFF. As DNA, the CDR3 is TGTGCCAGCACGGGGTTAAGCAGCTCCTACAATGAGCAGTTCTTC.

This clonotype came up once. V gene TRBV5-1 combines with J gene TRBJ2-3; D gene uncertain. Germline CDR1 is SGHRS and CDR2 is YFSETQ. The length of the CDR3 is 13 residues. CDR3 loop: CGRTSTSTDTQYF. CDR3 nucleotide sequence: TGCGGGCGAACAAGCACTAGCACAGATACGCAGTATTTT.

J is TRBJ2-1 and V is TRBV20-1, with D possibly TRBD2 on 6 matching bases. Trimming took 7 bases from V and 4 from J, leaving 14 bases between them. This CDR3 is 13 amino acids long. From germline, CDR1 is DFQATT and CDR2 SNEGSKA (reference sequence). In DNA form, the CDR3 reads TGCAGTGTAGGTAGCGGAGTGTACAATGAGCAGTTCTTC. Encoded protein: CSVGSGVYNEQFF.

V and J are TRBV11-2 and TRBJ2-7; unclear D gene. The CDR3 has 17 residues. Deletions cut 1 base from V and 5 bases from J, with 21 bases between. The germline V gene has CDR1 SGHAT and CDR2 FQNNGV. The CDR3 spells CASSLGSNYQENHEQYF. The CDR3 DNA sequence: TGTGCCAGCAGCTTAGGCAGTAATTACCAGGAGAACCACGAGCAGTACTTC.

V and J are TRBV5-6 and TRBJ1-1; D not certain. CDR3 length equals 15 residues. CDR1 is SGHDT, CDR2 YYEEEE, per germline. V was cut by 1 base and J by 1 base, with 11 bases left in between. The CDR3 sequence: CASSLPDNENTEAFF. The CDR3 DNA reads as TGTGCCAGCAGCTTGCCCGACAATGAGAACACTGAAGCTTTCTTT.

As concerns this clonotype: A much larger clone lies one base from this, so it may be a read error. CDR3 loop: CASTLGQATEALF. Here the CDR3 DNA reads TGTGCCAGCACCTTGGGACAGGCCACTGAAGCTCTCTTT. V is TRBV14 and J is TRBJ1-1, with 8 bases that match TRBD1. The CDR3 covers 13 residues. Germline V gene data show CDR1 as SGHDN and CDR2 as FVKESK.

This clonotype occurred a few times. The chain carries TRBV4-3 and TRBJ2-2; the D gene is possibly TRBD1 (5 bases). Germline CDR1 and CDR2: LGHNA and YSLEER. Trimming pared 2 bases from V and 5 bases from J, leaving 15 bases between. The CDR3 covers 16 residues. The CDR3 spells CASSQYEGALTGELFF. Written as DNA, the CDR3 is TGCGCCAGCAGCCAATATGAAGGGGCATTAACCGGGGAGCTGTTTTTT.

The J gene is TRBJ1-2, the V gene TRBV11-2, with unresolved D. V was pared by 3 bases and J by 4 bases, with 9 bases between. CDR3 length equals 13 residues. Germline values: CDR1 SGHAT, CDR2 FQNNGV. The CDR3, as DNA: TGTGCCAGCAGCTTTGACGGATCCTATGGCTACACCTTC. This gives the protein CASSFDGSYGYTF.

This clonotype was found many times. The chain is built from TRBV29-1 and TRBJ2-1; D uncertain. There are 10 residues in the CDR3. Trimming pared 4 bases from V and 7 bases from J, leaving 5 bases between. Germline-derived CDR1 and CDR2 are SQVTM and ANQGSEA. The CDR3 DNA is TGCAGCGTTGGAGGTAATGAGCAGTTCTTC. It specifies CSVGGNEQFF.

This chain connects TRBV4-2 to TRBJ2-3, with 7 bases that match TRBD1. Germline CDR1 reads LGHNA; CDR2 reads YNFKEQ. J was trimmed by 5 bases and V by 0 bases; bases with no gene match: 11. This CDR3 is 17 amino acids long. CDR3 in DNA: TGTGCCAGCAGCCAAGACTCGACAGGGTCAGTGGGAGATACGCAGTATTTT. It yields the protein CASSQDSTGSVGDTQYF.

Only a few counts were recorded for this clonotype. The CDR3 nucleotides are TGTGCCAGCAGCCCCACAGGTCCTTCAACTAGCGGGGTTTACGAGCAGTACTTC. Protein sequence: CASSPTGPSTSGVYEQYF. The chain couples TRBV11-1 to TRBJ2-7; 10 bases fit TRBD2. Germline CDR1 reads SGHAT; CDR2 reads FQDESV (reference sequence). The CDR3 sequence is 18 residues long. J lost 4 bases, V lost 5 bases, and 17 bases had no gene match.

Ten or more counts support this clonotype. The chain is built from TRBV2 and TRBJ2-7; weak D call: TRBD2 (6 bases). The CDR3 is 14 residues long. Between the trimmed V and J ends, which lost 5 bases and 7 bases, there was a span of 18 bases. From germline, CDR1 is SNHLY and CDR2 FYNNEI. The CDR3 loop is CASSSLGRKPEQYF. The CDR3 DNA follows: TGTGCCAGCAGTTCCTTGGGGAGGAAGCCTGAGCAGTACTTC. Full variable domain (missing parts from reference TRBV2 and TRBJ2-7): EPEVTQTPSHQVTQMGQEVILRCVPISNHLYFYWYRQILGQKVEFLVSFYNNEISEKSEIFDDQFSVERPDGSNFTLKIRSTKLEDSAMYFCASSSLGRKPEQYFGPGTRLTVT.

This clonotype was counted at least ten times. The chain employs TRBV12-3 or TRBV12-4 and TRBJ2-1; 7 bases agree with TRBD2. The V segment lost 6 bases and the J segment 7 bases; nucleotides outside the gene matches: 0. The CDR3 covers 11 residues. DNA of the CDR3: TGTGCCAGCAGACTAGCGAATGAGCAGTTCTTC. Its translation: CASRLANEQFF.

The J gene is TRBJ2-3, the V gene TRBV20-1; tentatively, D is TRBD2 (5 bases). The CDR3 is 15 amino acids. V was cut by 0 bases and J by 3 bases, with 13 bases left in between. The V gene's germline CDR1 is DFQATT and CDR2 SNEGSKA (reference sequence). CDR3 region: CSAREDPSGTDTQYF. CDR3 DNA sequence: TGCAGTGCTAGAGAGGACCCTTCGGGGACAGATACGCAGTATTTT.

This clonotype was found a few times. The V call is TRBV12-5, the J call TRBJ2-2, with TRBD2 as a possible D gene (5 bases). This CDR3 comprises 13 residues. V was cut by 1 base and J by 6 bases, with 6 bases left in between. Per germline, CDR1 LGHNT and CDR2 FRNRAP. In nucleotides, the CDR3 is TGTGCTAGTGGTTTGGACGGGGCCGGGGAGCTGTTTTTT. Protein product: CASGLDGAGELFF.

The chain uses TRBV24-1 and TRBJ2-1; the match to TRBD2 covers 11 bases. Losses at the gene ends were 8 bases for V and 7 bases for J; bases not matched to a gene: 9. The CDR3 is 15 residues long. Germline CDR1 KGHDR, CDR2 SFDVKD. The CDR3 loop reads CATTSGGNERNEQFF. DNA of the CDR3: TGTGCCACCACTAGCGGGGGGAATGAAAGGAATGAGCAGTTCTTC.

This clonotype was picked up a small number of times. CDR3 sequence: CASSVDSGAWDTQYF. CDR3 nucleotide sequence: TGTGCCAGCAGCGTAGACTCGGGGGCCTGGGATACGCAGTATTTT. The chain combines TRBV9 with TRBJ2-3; tentatively, D is TRBD1 or TRBD2 (6 bases each). The CDR3 extends over 15 amino acids. CDR1 is SGDLS, CDR2 YYNGEE, per germline. Trimming shortened V by 0 bases and J by 6 bases, and 14 bases separated the two germline ends.